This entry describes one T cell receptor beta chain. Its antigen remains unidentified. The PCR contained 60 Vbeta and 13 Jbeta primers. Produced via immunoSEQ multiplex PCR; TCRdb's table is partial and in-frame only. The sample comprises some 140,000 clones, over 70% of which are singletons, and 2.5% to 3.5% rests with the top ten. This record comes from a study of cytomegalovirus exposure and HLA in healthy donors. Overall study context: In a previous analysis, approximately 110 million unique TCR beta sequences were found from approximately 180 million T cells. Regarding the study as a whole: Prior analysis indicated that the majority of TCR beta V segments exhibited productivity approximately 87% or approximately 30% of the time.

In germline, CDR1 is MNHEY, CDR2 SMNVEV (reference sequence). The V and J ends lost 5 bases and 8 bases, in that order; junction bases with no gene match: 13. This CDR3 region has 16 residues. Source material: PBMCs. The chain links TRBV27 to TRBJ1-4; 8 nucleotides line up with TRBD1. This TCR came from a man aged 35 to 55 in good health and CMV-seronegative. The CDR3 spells CASSTGQGPAWEKLFF. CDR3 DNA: TGTGCCAGCAGTACCGGACAGGGACCGGCCTGGGAAAAACTGTTTTTT.